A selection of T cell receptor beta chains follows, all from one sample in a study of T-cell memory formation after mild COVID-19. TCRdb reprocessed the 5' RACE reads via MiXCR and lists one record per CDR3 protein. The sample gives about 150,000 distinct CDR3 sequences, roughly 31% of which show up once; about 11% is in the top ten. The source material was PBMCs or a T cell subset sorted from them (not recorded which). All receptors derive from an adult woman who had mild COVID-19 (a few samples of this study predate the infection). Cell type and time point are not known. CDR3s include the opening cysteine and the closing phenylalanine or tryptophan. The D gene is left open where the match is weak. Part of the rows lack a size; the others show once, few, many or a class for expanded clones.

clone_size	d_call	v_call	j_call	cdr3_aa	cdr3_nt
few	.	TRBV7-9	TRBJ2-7	CASRGTSDEQYF	TGTGCCAGCAGGGGGACTTCTGACGAGCAGTACTTC
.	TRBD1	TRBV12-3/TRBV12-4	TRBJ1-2	CASRPTGANGYTF	TGTGCCAGCAGACCTACAGGGGCCAATGGCTACACCTTC
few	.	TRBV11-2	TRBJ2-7	CASSPTMGQYF	TGTGCCAGCAGCCCCACGATGGGGCAGTACTTC
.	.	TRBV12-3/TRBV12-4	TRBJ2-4	CASRGAKNIQYF	TGTGCCAGCAGGGGCGCTAAAAACATTCAGTACTTC
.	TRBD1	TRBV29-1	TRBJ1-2	CSVQGAWGGYTF	TGCAGCGTTCAGGGGGCGTGGGGTGGCTACACCTTC
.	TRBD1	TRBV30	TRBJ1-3	CAWSVRDRGPGNTIYF	TGTGCCTGGAGTGTACGGGACAGGGGGCCTGGAAACACCATATATTTT
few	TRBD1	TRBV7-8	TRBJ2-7	CASSNRDRLYEQYF	TGTGCCAGCAGCAACCGGGACAGGCTCTACGAGCAGTACTTC
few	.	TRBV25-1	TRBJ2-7	CASSETGGSYEQYF	TGTGCCAGCAGTGAGACAGGAGGATCCTACGAGCAGTACTTC
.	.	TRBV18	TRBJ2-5	CASSPPTQQETQYF	TGTGCCAGCTCACCCCCGACCCAGCAAGAGACCCAGTACTTC
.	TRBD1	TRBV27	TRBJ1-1	CASSTGRGTEAFF	TGTGCCAGCTCGACAGGGAGAGGCACTGAAGCTTTCTTT
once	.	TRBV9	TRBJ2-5	CASKPSRARETQYF	TGTGCCAGCAAACCTTCCAGGGCTCGGGAGACCCAGTACTTC
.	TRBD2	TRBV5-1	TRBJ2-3	CASSLAGTSGGTDTQYF	TGCGCCAGCAGCTTGGCCGGGACTAGCGGGGGGACAGATACGCAGTATTTT
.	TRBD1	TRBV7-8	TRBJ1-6	CASSLVQGTGPSDSPLHF	TGTGCCAGCAGCTTAGTTCAGGGGACAGGGCCCTCGGATTCACCCCTCCACTTT
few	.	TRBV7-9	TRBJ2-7	CASSPETGFSEQYF	TGTGCCAGCAGCCCCGAGACCGGGTTTAGCGAGCAGTACTTC
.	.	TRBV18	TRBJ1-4	CASSPRTATGGKLFF	TGTGCCAGCTCACCAAGGACAGCTACCGGGGGAAAACTGTTTTTT
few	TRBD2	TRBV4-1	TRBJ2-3	CASSQEGSGEWTDTQYF	TGCGCCAGCAGCCAAGAGGGTAGCGGGGAATGGACAGATACGCAGTATTTT
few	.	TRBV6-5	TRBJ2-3	CASSLQGRGTDTQYF	TGTGCCAGCAGCCTTCAGGGAAGGGGCACAGATACGCAGTATTTT
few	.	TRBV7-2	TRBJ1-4	CASSPPDSLNEKLFF	TGTGCCAGCAGCCCACCGGACAGCCTTAATGAAAAACTGTTTTTT
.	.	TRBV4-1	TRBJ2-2	CASSQQRGASRELFF	TGCGCCAGCAGCCAACAACGGGGGGCCTCCCGGGAGCTGTTTTTT
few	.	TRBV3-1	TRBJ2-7	CASSQLPPGLLSYEQYF	TGTGCCAGCAGCCAACTACCCCCCGGGCTGCTATCCTACGAGCAGTACTTC
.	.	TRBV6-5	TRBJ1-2	CASSYNRGPGYGYTF	TGTGCCAGCAGTTACAATCGGGGGCCGGGCTATGGCTACACCTTC
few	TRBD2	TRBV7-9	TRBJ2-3	CASSLIFGMREESDTQYF	TGTGCCAGCAGCTTAATTTTCGGCATGCGGGAGGAAAGTGATACGCAGTATTTT
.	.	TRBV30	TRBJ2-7	CAWSDGASYEQYF	TGTGCCTGGAGTGACGGGGCCTCCTACGAGCAGTACTTC
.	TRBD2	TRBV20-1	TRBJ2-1	CSAVSGGAGNEQFF	TGCAGTGCTGTTAGCGGGGGGGCCGGCAATGAGCAGTTCTTC
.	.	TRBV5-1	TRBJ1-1	CASSQKQGGAEAFF	TGCGCCAGCAGCCAGAAACAGGGAGGCGCTGAAGCTTTCTTT
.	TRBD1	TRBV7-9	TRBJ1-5	CASSYDRDQPQHF	TGTGCCAGCAGCTACGACAGGGACCAGCCCCAGCATTTT
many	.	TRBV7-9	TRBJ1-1	CASSTQLGNTEAFF	TGTGCCAGCAGCACCCAACTGGGGAACACTGAAGCTTTCTTT
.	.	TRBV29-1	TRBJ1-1	CSVSEAGNTEAFF	TGCAGCGTTTCGGAGGCGGGGAACACTGAAGCTTTCTTT
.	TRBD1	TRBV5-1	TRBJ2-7	CASSIGTVDTYEQYF	TGCGCCAGCAGCATAGGGACAGTAGATACCTACGAGCAGTACTTC
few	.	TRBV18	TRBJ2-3	CASSPGLEDTQYF	TGTGCCAGCTCACCTGGCCTTGAGGATACGCAGTATTTT
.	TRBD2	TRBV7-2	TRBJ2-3	CASTTGLAGEYWQYF	TGTGCCAGCACCACGGGGCTAGCGGGCGAATATTGGCAGTATTTT
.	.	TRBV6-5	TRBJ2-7	CASSYRAGDYEQYF	TGTGCCAGCAGTTACCGGGCAGGGGACTACGAGCAGTACTTC
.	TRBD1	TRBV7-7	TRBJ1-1	CASSPRLGQGLTEAFF	TGTGCCAGCAGCCCTAGGTTGGGACAGGGGCTCACTGAAGCTTTCTTT
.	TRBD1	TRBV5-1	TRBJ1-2	CASSFETGSYGYTF	TGCGCCAGCAGCTTCGAGACAGGGAGCTATGGCTACACCTTC
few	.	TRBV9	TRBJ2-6	CASSGTTGVSGANVLTF	TGTGCCAGCAGCGGGACCACAGGAGTCTCTGGGGCCAACGTCCTGACTTTC
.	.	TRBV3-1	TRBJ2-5	CASSRVQSGLQETQYF	TGTGCCAGCAGCCGAGTGCAATCGGGACTTCAAGAGACCCAGTACTTC
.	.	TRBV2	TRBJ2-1	CASSDRGDEQFF	TGTGCCAGCAGTGATCGCGGCGATGAGCAGTTCTTC
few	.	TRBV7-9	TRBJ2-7	CASSGRGFNEQYF	TGTGCCAGCAGCGGACGGGGGTTCAACGAGCAGTACTTC